This T cell receptor (beta chain) emerged from a study of radiotherapy plus CTLA-4 blockade in lung cancer. The study's findings and limits: Per reports, early blood T cell clone dynamics, plus interferon-beta, forecast response most strongly. In blood, TCR clones derived from the tumor expanded after radiotherapy plus ipilimumab.

CDR3 size: 12 residues. The V end was cut by 6 bases, the J end by 8 bases, with 13 bases between. Looked up from germline, CDR1 is MNHEY and CDR2 is SMNVEV (reference sequence). In regard to this clone: Antigen unknown.

TCRdb keeps only in-frame clones here, not all; method: immunoSEQ multiplex PCR. Of about 80,000 clones in the sample, approximately 80% are singletons; the top ten hold roughly 0.87%. This specimen consisted of peripheral blood, obtained from a patient treated with radiotherapy plus ipilimumab. V is TRBV27 and J is TRBJ1-2; the D gene is possibly TRBD1 (6 bases). This clonotype originated in a human donor with non-small cell lung cancer who had stable disease on radiotherapy plus ipilimumab. The CDR3, as DNA: TGTGCCAGCAGGTCCACAGGGAGGGGCTACACCTTC. This sequence encodes CASRSTGRGYTF.